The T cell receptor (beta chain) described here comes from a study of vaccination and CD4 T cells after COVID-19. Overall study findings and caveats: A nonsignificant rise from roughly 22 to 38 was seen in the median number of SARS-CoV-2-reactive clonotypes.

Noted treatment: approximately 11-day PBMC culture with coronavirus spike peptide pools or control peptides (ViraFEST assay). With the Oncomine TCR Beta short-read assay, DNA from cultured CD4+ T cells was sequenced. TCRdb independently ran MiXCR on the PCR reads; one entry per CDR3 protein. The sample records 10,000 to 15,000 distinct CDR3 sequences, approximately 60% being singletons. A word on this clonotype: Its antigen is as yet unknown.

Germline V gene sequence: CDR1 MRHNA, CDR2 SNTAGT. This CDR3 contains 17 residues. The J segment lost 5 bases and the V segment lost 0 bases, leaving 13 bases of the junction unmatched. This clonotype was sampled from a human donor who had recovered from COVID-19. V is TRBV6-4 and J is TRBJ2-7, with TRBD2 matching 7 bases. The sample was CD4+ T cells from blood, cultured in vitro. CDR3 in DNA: TGTGCCAGCAGTGACTCTCCAGGCGGGAGCATGTTCCACGAGCAGTACTTC. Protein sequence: CASSDSPGGSMFHEQYF.